This TCR beta chain was retrieved from a study of regulatory T cells in long-lasting Graves disease (dated by TCRdb to 2020 to 2022). Regarding the complete study: Persistent Graves' disease meant more than 5 years of antithyroid drug treatment with TSH receptor autoantibodies that stayed positive. Persistent Graves' disease patients were compared with newly diagnosed Graves' disease patients by peripheral blood TCR sequencing and RNA sequencing. The study was registered as a clinical trial and conducted in China. A total of about 33 samples underwent TCR sequencing, from some 13 patients with persistent Graves' disease and some 20 patients with newly diagnosed Graves' disease. Persistent Graves' disease patients in the clinical cohort had taken antithyroid drugs for approximately 10 years on average.

What the time point label conveys for this sample: persistent/refractory GD, antithyroid drugs over 5 years with positive TRAb. For both TCR sequencing and RNA sequencing, RNA was extracted from PBMCs using TRIzol. The diagnosis of Graves' disease followed American Thyroid Association guidelines. Patients were recruited from an endocrinology department in Xi'an, China. Each patient gave roughly 8.4 milliliters of peripheral blood, collected in an EDTA anticoagulant tube. Ficoll Paque Plus density gradient separation was used to isolate PBMCs, and no further T cell sorting was performed. An Agilent 2100 Bioanalyzer and agarose gel were used to check RNA quality, and a NanoDrop 2000 was used to measure RNA concentration. Receptors were amplified or captured by multiplex PCR. TCRdb shows the sequencer as Illumina HiSeq 4000. To build TCR beta libraries, CDR3 regions were amplified by Arm-PCR using iRepertoire HTBI primers. PCR products were gel purified before sequencing. In the authors' own workflow: Gene usage analysis of CDR3 amino acid clonotypes relied on the 62 TRBV and 13 to 15 TRBJ segments identified across samples. Filtered high-quality paired reads were merged into contigs using COPE and FqMerger. BLAST was used to align contigs to IMGT TRBV, TRBD and TRBJ reference genes, with CDR3 defined following IMGT. Clonotypes above 0.1% frequency were classified as highly expanded clones. Shannon entropy was used to measure repertoire diversity, and the Gini coefficient was used to measure V-J evenness. A clonotype found in more than one individual was treated as public. TCRdb took the public reads, trimmed them with fastp at Q25, ran MiXCR for clone calling and kept in-frame beta chains. Merged by CDR3 protein, the rows form single entries marked with the most common genes and DNA. TCRdb's processing, not the authors' own work, is the source of the V and J calls. For this sample there are roughly 300,000 distinct CDR3 sequences; around a fifth appear just once. In total, the top ten clones hold around 30% of the sample.

This clonotype showed up many times. Its target antigen remains unknown. No much larger clone exists at a distance of one base, and base qualities are not known. Results and caveats for the whole study, not just this receptor: Sequencing and analysis were restricted to the TCR beta chain. TRBV28, TRBJ1-2 and TRBJ2-5 were preferentially used in persistent disease, while TRBV20-1 and TRBJ2-1 were favored in newly diagnosed disease. Patients with persistent disease shared more public clonotypes (roughly 2,900) than newly diagnosed patients did (roughly 970). The authors noted that the small sample size was a limitation that may lower accuracy. Persistent Graves' disease patients showed lower TCR Shannon entropy and fewer highly expanded clones than newly diagnosed patients, suggesting clonal expansion. Because the primary lesion, thyroid tissue, could not be accessed, the study looked at peripheral blood alone.

Reading from cysteine to phenylalanine, the CDR3 counts 16 amino acids. Of all the DNA, just the CDR3 is kept, 48 bases in frame from base 1. For CDR1 and CDR2, the germline V gene lists MGHRA and YSYEKL. Trimming takes 5 bases from V and 3 bases from J, and the germline ends sit 19 bases apart. The sample was peripheral blood mononuclear cells (PBMCs), taken when the disease was refractory, from a patient treated with antithyroid drugs. The chain is encoded by TRBV4-1 joined to TRBJ2-5, with TRBD2 perhaps the D gene, on 7 matching bases. The TCR sequence derives from a female donor with Graves disease. The CDR3 reads as follows: CASSEFTGSGKETQYF. The DNA is as follows: TGCGCCAGCAGCGAGTTCACAGGGAGCGGGAAAGAGACCCAGTACTTC.